This is a list of T cell receptor beta chains from one sample in a study of cytotoxic CD8 clonotypes in ibrutinib-treated CLL. Assay: immunoSEQ multiplex PCR; the TCRdb copy retains only in-frame clones and omits some. The repertoire includes hundreds of thousands of clones, roughly 70% of them detected once, and 15% sits in the top ten. Here the sequenced sample was PBMCs, taken after 24 months of ibrutinib treatment. The receptors were sampled from a human donor with chronic lymphocytic leukemia. Each CDR3 is given with its conserved first and last residue.

cdr3_aa v_call
CASSPTDGITGELFF TRBV7-3
CSVSGTSGWEETQYF TRBV29-1
CASSLSTGARETQYF TRBV7-8
CASSGGVPETQYF TRBV19
CASSLLRYEQYF TRBV28
CASSDYRGRQPQHF TRBV6-1
CASSLPGPYNEQFF TRBV7-3
CASSQASSYEQYF TRBV16
CASSLLSGASSYEQYF TRBV28
CASSFGTGNEKLFF TRBV5-1
CASSPPGGLETQYF TRBV7-9
CASSLTYGADTQYF TRBV7-3
CASSPQSSQETQYF TRBV18
CASRKAGGGSGEQFF TRBV6-5
CASSGMDQPQHF TRBV19
CASSLGPLFGEQYF TRBV5-1
CATSRKVSGANVLTF TRBV15
CAIGGQVGNTIYF TRBV10-3
CASSIGSPYEQYF TRBV19